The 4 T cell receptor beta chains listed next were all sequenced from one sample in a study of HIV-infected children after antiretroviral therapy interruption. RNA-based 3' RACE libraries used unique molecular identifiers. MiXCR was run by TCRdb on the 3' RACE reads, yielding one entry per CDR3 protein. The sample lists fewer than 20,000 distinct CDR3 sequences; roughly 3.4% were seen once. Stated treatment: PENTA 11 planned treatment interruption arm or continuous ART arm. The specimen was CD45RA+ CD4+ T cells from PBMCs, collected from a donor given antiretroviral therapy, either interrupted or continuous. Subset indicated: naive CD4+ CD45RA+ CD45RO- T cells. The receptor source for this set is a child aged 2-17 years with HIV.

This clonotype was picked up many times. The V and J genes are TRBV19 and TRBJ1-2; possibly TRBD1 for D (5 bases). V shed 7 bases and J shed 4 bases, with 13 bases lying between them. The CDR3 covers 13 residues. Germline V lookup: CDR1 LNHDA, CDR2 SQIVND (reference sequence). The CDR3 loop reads CASTPDRSYGYTF. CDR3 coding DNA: TGTGCCAGTACCCCCGACAGATCCTATGGCTACACCTTC.

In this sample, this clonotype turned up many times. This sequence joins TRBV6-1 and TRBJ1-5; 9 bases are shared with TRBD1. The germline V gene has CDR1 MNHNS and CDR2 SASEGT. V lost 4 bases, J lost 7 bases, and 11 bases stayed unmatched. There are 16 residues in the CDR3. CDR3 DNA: TGTGCCAGCAGTGTAGACAGGGGGGCTACCTGGCAGCCCCAGCATTTT. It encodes CASSVDRGATWQPQHF.

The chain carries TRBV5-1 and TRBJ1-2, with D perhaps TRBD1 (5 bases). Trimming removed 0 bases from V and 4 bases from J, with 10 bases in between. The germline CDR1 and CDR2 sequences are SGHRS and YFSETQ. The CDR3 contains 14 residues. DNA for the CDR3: TGCGCCAGCAGCTTGGCCGAGGGGAGCTATGGCTACACCTTC. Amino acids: CASSLAEGSYGYTF.

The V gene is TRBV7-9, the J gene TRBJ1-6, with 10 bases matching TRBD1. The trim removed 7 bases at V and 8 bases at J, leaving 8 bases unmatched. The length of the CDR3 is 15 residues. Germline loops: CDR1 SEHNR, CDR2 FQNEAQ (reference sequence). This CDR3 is CASTLAGTGDSPLHF. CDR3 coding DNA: TGTGCCAGCACCCTAGCAGGGACAGGGGATTCACCCCTCCACTTT.